The source of this T cell receptor (beta chain) is a study of blood T cell repertoires in COVID-19 (TCRdb year 2020). Regarding the complete study: Collaborator samples came from the United States, Italy and Spain and covered acute and convalescent phases of COVID-19. The sample metadata nearly always contained a de-identified subject ID, COVID-19 status, age in years and sex. The prospective study material was composed of cDNA or gDNA derived from T cells, B-cell-depleted T cells, or PBMCs. HLA class I and class II types, where available, came from metadata supplied by the sample provider rather than from assay-based typing. The repertoires were made available in a free public database intended to serve as a resource for research on the immune response to SARS-CoV-2. The samples were drawn from the first 160 participants of the ongoing ImmuneRACE study and from 950 to 1,500 subjects provided by 6 global collaborators. The dataset comprised deeply sampled blood TCRbeta repertoires from subjects exposed to, actively infected with, or recovered from COVID-19.

What the study reported, not specific to this receptor: How much clinical and demographic metadata was included differed by source and by participant, and the metadata was provided uncurated.

The immunoSEQ Assay, a bias-controlled multiplex PCR, was used to amplify TCRbeta CDR3 regions from genomic DNA. The published analysis was carried out like this. The number of nucleated cells in each sample was estimated by amplification of reference gene primers within the assay. To quantify the absolute abundance of each unique TCRbeta CDR3 rearrangement, sequence reads were collapsed and filtered. For each sample, productive Simpson clonality was calculated as the square root of Simpson's diversity index over productive rearrangements. The table comes from immuneACCESS by way of TCRdb, which keeps in-frame sequences with V and J called. Part of the clones is missing from these tables; in studies checked, under half for an unresolved V gene and the rest for unknown reasons. V and J calls plus clone size are reproduced from that table; the DNA served to infer D and trimming. Across this sample there are about 250,000 clones, with nearly 90% seen only once. The ten largest clonotypes hold under 4% of the sample.

V ends up 0 bases short and J 7 bases short, with an unmatched junction base count of 2. CDR3 length: 15 amino acids, cysteine to phenylalanine. Only the CDR3 portion is preserved as DNA: 45 bases, with reading frame beginning at the first base. The germline V gene specifies SGHRS as CDR1 and YFSETQ as CDR2. The collaborating institutions used their own protocols to collect whole blood in K2EDTA tubes. For TCRbeta analysis, collaborators shipped samples in one of three forms: frozen whole blood, isolated PBMCs, or DNA extracted from either of those sample types. With regard to this clone: It has no known antigen specificity. Nothing much larger sits one base from this clone, and base qualities are not available.

The clonotype was recovered from a man aged 18 to 29 with active or convalescent COVID-19. This receptor chain uses TRBV5-1 and TRBJ2-2; TRBD2 aligns with 11 central bases. Material for sequencing was peripheral blood. The sequenced DNA is TGCGCCAGCAGCTTGGGACTAGCGGGATACGGGGAGCTGTTTTTT. Its product reads: CASSLGLAGYGELFF.